The clone carrying this TCR beta chain was observed at least ten times. These data are taken from a study of blood T cell repertoires in COVID-19. About the study: There were acute and convalescent COVID-19 samples, and they came from the United States, Italy and Spain. Sources were T cells, B-cell-depleted T cells, or PBMCs; the material itself was cDNA or gDNA.

Per the study methods: Amplification from reference gene primers served as the basis for estimated nucleated cell counts. Profiled with immunoSEQ multiplex PCR; TCRdb holds only in-frame clones, not every one. That table gives V, J and clone size, and the DNA gave D and trimming. Of about 150,000 clones in the sample, 75% to 90% are singletons; the top ten hold over 5%. Looked up from germline, CDR1 is SNHLY and CDR2 is FYNNEI. V gave up 3 bases and J gave up 3 bases, with 6 bases separating them. This CDR3 spans 12 amino acids. Sequencing was carried out using PBMCs or T cells enriched from blood (not recorded which). This TCR came from a man between 65 and 85 years old who had been exposed to COVID-19. This chain links TRBV2 with TRBJ2-7; unclear D gene. The CDR3 bases are TGTGCCAGCAGTGACAGAGGCTACGAGCAGTACTTC. Translating it yields CASSDRGYEQYF.